This is a list of T cell receptor beta chains from one sample in a study of blood T cell repertoires in COVID-19. The protocol was immunoSEQ multiplex PCR, while the TCRdb copy is restricted to in-frame clones and leaves out a portion. The sample consists of some 27,000 clones, approximately 71% of them appearing once. Material: peripheral blood. These receptors all stem from a human donor in a cohort sampled during active COVID-19. Both conserved end residues are part of each CDR3. Each record gives: D gene, J gene, V gene, clone size, CDR3 protein, CDR3 DNA. A D gene is named only where the DNA matches it firmly. The size entry is marked missing in some rows and otherwise reads once, few, many or a size class.

NA TRBJ2-3 TRBV24-1 NA CATSGRQATDTQYF TGTGCCACCAGTGGTCGGCAGGCCACAGATACGCAGTATTTT
NA TRBJ2-7 TRBV5-8 NA CASSLVATSPYF TGTGCCAGCAGCTTGGTTGCTACCTCGCCATACTTC
NA TRBJ1-2 TRBV6-2/TRBV6-3 NA CASSYLGLRYTF TGTGCCAGCAGTTACTTGGGACTTCGCTACACCTTC
NA TRBJ2-7 TRBV18 NA CASSPLVGRDEQYF TGTGCCAGCTCACCCCTCGTGGGTCGGGACGAGCAGTACTTC
TRBD1 TRBJ2-5 TRBV19 NA CASSMGQSFQETQYF TGTGCCAGTAGTATGGGACAGTCCTTCCAAGAGACCCAGTACTTC
NA TRBJ2-2 TRBV5-5 once CASSLYPSGTGELFF TGTGCCAGCAGCTTGTACCCGTCGGGTACCGGGGAGCTGTTTTTT
TRBD2 TRBJ2-1 TRBV11-1 NA CASSFSSGSYNEQFF TGTGCCAGCAGCTTTTCTAGCGGGAGCTACAATGAGCAGTTCTTC
NA TRBJ1-2 TRBV28 NA CASITSGGPGYTF TGTGCCAGCATTACCTCGGGGGGGCCCGGCTACACCTTC
NA TRBJ2-6 TRBV7-8 NA CASSLVARGASGANVLTF TGTGCCAGCAGCTTAGTAGCCAGGGGGGCTTCTGGGGCCAACGTCCTGACTTTC
NA TRBJ2-7 TRBV2 NA CASSEDMLSSYEQYF TGTGCCAGCAGTGAGGACATGCTGAGCTCCTACGAGCAGTACTTC
NA TRBJ1-1 TRBV7-8 NA CASSLGGKAFF TGTGCCAGCAGCTTAGGCGGCAAAGCTTTCTTT
NA TRBJ2-4 TRBV19 NA CASSIGTGTSTVQYF TGTGCCAGTAGTATAGGAACGGGAACCTCTACCGTTCAGTACTTC
NA TRBJ2-5 TRBV29-1 NA CSERDFKETQYF TGCAGCGAGAGGGACTTTAAAGAGACCCAGTACTTC
NA TRBJ1-6 TRBV12-2 NA CASRSEGREKSYNSPLHF TGTGCAAGTCGCTCAGAAGGCAGGGAAAAATCCTATAATTCACCCCTCCACTTT
TRBD1 TRBJ1-6 TRBV7-8 NA CASSSTEGARSPLHF TGTGCCAGCAGCTCCACGGAGGGGGCCCGATCACCCCTCCACTTT
TRBD2 TRBJ2-3 TRBV19 NA CASMAIGAGDRSGTDTQYF TGTGCCAGTATGGCGATTGGGGCGGGGGACCGTTCGGGGACAGATACGCAGTATTTT
NA TRBJ2-5 TRBV7-2 NA CASSLGTQETQYF TGTGCCAGCAGCTTAGGGACACAAGAGACCCAGTACTTC
NA TRBJ2-5 TRBV10-3 NA CAISDSEDQETQYF TGTGCCATCAGTGACAGTGAGGACCAAGAGACCCAGTACTTC
NA TRBJ2-4 TRBV7-2 NA CASRPGVEKNIQYF TGTGCCAGCAGACCCGGAGTAGAAAAAAACATTCAGTACTTC
TRBD1 TRBJ2-3 TRBV7-7 NA CASSPDAGGWSSTDTQYF TGTGCCAGCAGCCCGGACGCAGGGGGCTGGAGTAGCACAGATACGCAGTATTTT
TRBD2 TRBJ2-2 TRBV9 NA CASSVGLAGGPGELFF TGTGCCAGCAGCGTAGGGTTAGCGGGAGGGCCCGGGGAGCTGTTTTTT
TRBD2 TRBJ2-2 TRBV5-8 few CASSPGTTMTGELFF TGTGCCAGCAGCCCCGGGACTACTATGACCGGGGAGCTGTTTTTT
TRBD2 TRBJ2-7 TRBV19 NA CASSGLAGAYEQYF TGTGCCAGTAGTGGACTAGCGGGAGCCTACGAGCAGTACTTC
TRBD2 TRBJ2-4 TRBV4-1 NA CASSQDSASGAGNIQYF TGCGCCAGCAGCCAAGATTCGGCTAGCGGGGCAGGAAACATTCAGTACTTC
NA TRBJ1-3 TRBV7-8 NA CASSSDSSGNTIYF TGTGCCAGCAGCTCGGACAGCTCTGGAAACACCATATATTTT
TRBD2 TRBJ2-7 TRBV9 NA CASSPTGTSDSYEQYF TGTGCCAGCAGCCCCACCGGGACTAGCGACTCCTACGAGCAGTACTTC